This TCR beta chain was sequenced in a study of blood T cell repertoires in COVID-19. The overall study: Acute and convalescent COVID-19 samples came from the United States, Italy and Spain. From T cells, B-cell-depleted T cells, or PBMCs came the material, which was cDNA or gDNA.

Per the original methods: It was from reference gene primer amplification that nucleated cell counts were estimated. The protocol was immunoSEQ multiplex PCR, while the TCRdb copy is restricted to in-frame clones and leaves out a portion. The V and J calls and the clone size are those of that table, but D and trimming were determined from the DNA. The sample shows fewer than 110,000 clones, approximately 84% of them seen only once. With 1 base clipped from V and 8 bases from J, the junction kept 6 bases outside the gene matches. Germline assignment: CDR1 MNHEY and CDR2 SMNVEV (reference sequence). The CDR3 spans 15 residues.

Sequenced input: peripheral blood. The sequence derives from a human donor in a cohort sampled during active COVID-19. This chain links TRBV27 with TRBJ1-2, with 11 bases that match TRBD1. CDR3: CASSLLGQGAEGYTF. The DNA of the CDR3 is TGTGCCAGCAGTTTATTAGGACAGGGGGCGGAAGGCTACACCTTC.